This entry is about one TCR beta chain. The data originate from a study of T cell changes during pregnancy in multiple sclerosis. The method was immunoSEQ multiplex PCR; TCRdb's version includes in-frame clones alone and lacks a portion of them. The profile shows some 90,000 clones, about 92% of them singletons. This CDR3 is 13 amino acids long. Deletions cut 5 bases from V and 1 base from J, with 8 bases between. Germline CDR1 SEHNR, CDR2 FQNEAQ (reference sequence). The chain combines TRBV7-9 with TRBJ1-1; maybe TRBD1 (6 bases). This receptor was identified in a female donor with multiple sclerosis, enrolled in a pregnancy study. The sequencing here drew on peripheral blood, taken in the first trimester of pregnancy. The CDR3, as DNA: TGTGCCAGCAGCGCAGGGGCGAACACTGAAGCTTTCTTT. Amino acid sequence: CASSAGANTEAFF.